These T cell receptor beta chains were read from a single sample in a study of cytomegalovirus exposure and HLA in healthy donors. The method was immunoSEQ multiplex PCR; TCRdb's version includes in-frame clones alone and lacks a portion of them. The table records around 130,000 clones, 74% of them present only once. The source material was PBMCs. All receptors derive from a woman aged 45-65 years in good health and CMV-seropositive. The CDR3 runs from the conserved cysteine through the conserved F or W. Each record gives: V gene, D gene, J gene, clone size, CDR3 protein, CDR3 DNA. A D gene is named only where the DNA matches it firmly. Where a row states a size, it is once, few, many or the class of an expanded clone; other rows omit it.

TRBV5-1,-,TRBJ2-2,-,CASSFLQTTGELFF,TGCGCCAGCAGCTTTCTACAGACCACCGGGGAGCTGTTTTTT
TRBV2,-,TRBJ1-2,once,CASSGEGYGYTF,TGTGCCAGCAGTGGGGAGGGCTATGGCTACACCTTC
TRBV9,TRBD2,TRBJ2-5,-,CASSPSGGDETQYF,TGTGCCAGCAGCCCCAGCGGGGGGGATGAGACCCAGTACTTC
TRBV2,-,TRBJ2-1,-,CASRKGMGGEQFF,TGTGCCAGCAGGAAGGGTATGGGGGGTGAGCAGTTCTTC
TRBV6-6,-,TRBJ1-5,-,CASTAGLYSNQPQHF,TGTGCCAGCACGGCAGGGCTTTATAGCAATCAGCCCCAGCATTTT
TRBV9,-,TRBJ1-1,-,CASSATGLSSNTEAFF,TGTGCCAGCAGCGCGACAGGACTTAGTTCGAACACTGAAGCTTTCTTT
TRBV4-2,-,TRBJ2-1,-,CASSQEEVGSYNEQFF,TGTGCCAGCAGCCAAGAAGAGGTCGGGAGCTACAATGAGCAGTTCTTC
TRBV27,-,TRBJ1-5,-,CASSRVSNQPQHF,TGTGCCAGCAGTCGGGTTAGCAATCAGCCCCAGCATTTT
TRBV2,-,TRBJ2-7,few,CASSEGPSPGVQYF,TGTGCCAGCAGTGAAGGTCCGAGTCCCGGGGTGCAGTACTTC
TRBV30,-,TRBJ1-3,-,CAWRISSGNTIYF,TGTGCCTGGAGGATTAGCTCTGGAAACACCATATATTTT
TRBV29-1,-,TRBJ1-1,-,CSVARQLNTEAFF,TGCAGCGTCGCCCGACAGTTGAACACTGAAGCTTTCTTT
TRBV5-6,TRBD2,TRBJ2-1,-,CASSLGGGAYNEQFF,TGTGCCAGCAGCTTGGGCGGGGGGGCCTACAATGAGCAGTTCTTC
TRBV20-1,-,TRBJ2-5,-,CSADYRETQYF,TGCAGTGCTGACTACAGAGAGACCCAGTACTTC
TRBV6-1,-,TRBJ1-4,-,CASSESGGNEKLFF,TGTGCCAGCAGTGAAAGCGGGGGGAATGAAAAACTGTTTTTT
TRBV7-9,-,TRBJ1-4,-,CASSLVDGDEKLFF,TGTGCCAGCAGCTTAGTGGACGGGGATGAAAAACTGTTTTTT
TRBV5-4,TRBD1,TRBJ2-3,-,CASSRGQGAEDTQYF,TGTGCCAGCAGCCGTGGACAGGGGGCGGAAGATACGCAGTATTTT
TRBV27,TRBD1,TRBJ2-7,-,CASSRAPGQGYEQYF,TGTGCCAGCAGTCGAGCCCCAGGACAGGGTTACGAGCAGTACTTC